Presented here are 26 T cell receptor beta chains from one specimen sequenced in a study of glioma-infiltrating T cells. TCR alpha and beta CDR3 regions were amplified from RNA using iRepertoire nested multiplex PCR. TCRdb reprocessed the multiplex PCR reads via MiXCR and lists one record per CDR3 protein. The sample has some 90,000 distinct CDR3 sequences; roughly 37% are singletons. The sample was glioma tissue, nonneoplastic brain tissue, or PBMCs (not recorded which). These receptors were taken from a human donor with low-grade glioma or glioblastoma, undergoing nonglioma brain surgery, or in good health (not recorded which).

V and J are TRBV5-1 and TRBJ1-1; the match to TRBD1 covers 9 bases. The CDR3 length is 15 residues. Germline V lookup: CDR1 SGHRS, CDR2 YFSETQ. J gave up 1 base and V 4 bases, and 5 bases lay outside the gene matches. CDR3 loop: CASSGLTGGNTEAFF. The CDR3 region has the DNA TGCGCCAGCAGCGGTCTGACAGGGGGGAACACTGAAGCTTTCTTT.

The V gene is TRBV6-2 or TRBV6-3, the J gene TRBJ1-1; maybe TRBD1 (5 bases). The length of the CDR3 is 12 residues. V was shortened by 8 bases and J by 4 bases, with 11 bases between the two germline ends. CDR1 and CDR2 (germline): MNHEY, SVGEGT. CDR3 coding DNA: TGTGCCAGCCTTATCAGGGTCACTGAAGCTTTCTTT. Translating it yields CASLIRVTEAFF.

This rearrangement joins TRBV5-5 to TRBJ2-7; 13 positions match TRBD2. Trimming took 4 bases from V and 2 from J; bases not matched to a gene: 9. Germline assignment: CDR1 SGHKS and CDR2 YYEKEE (reference sequence). The CDR3 has 17 residues. CDR3 bases: TGTGCCAGCAGCCCGGACAGGGGGACTAGCGGGACCTACGAGCAGTACTTC. Translated, it gives CASSPDRGTSGTYEQYF.

A word on this clonotype: The CDR3 carries no conserved terminal phenylalanine or tryptophan, so it likely arises from a read error. This chain joins TRBV7-8 and TRBJ2-7, with 8 bases identical to TRBD2. J was trimmed by 0 bases and V by 4 bases; bases with no gene match: 14. This CDR3 region has 18 residues. Germline CDR1 SGHVS, CDR2 FQNEAQ. The CDR3 loop is CASSSLLPGGGNSYEQYL. The CDR3, as DNA: TGTGCCAGCAGCTCGCTGCTCCCCGGGGGGGGTAACTCCTACGAGCAGTACCTC.

The genes are TRBV27 and TRBJ2-1, with D uncertain. This CDR3 has 13 residues. Between the trimmed V and J ends, which lost 7 bases and 2 bases, there was a span of 9 bases. Per the germline V gene, CDR1 is MNHEY and CDR2 is SMNVEV (reference sequence). CDR3: CASKERPYNEQFF. CDR3 DNA: TGTGCCAGCAAGGAACGGCCCTACAATGAGCAGTTCTTC.

This clonotype was seen repeatedly, ten times or more. This chain uses TRBV29-1 with TRBJ2-7, with D maybe TRBD2 (5 bases). This CDR3 has 14 residues. Germline V gene lookup returns CDR1 SQVTM and CDR2 ANQGSEA. Trimming shortened V by 2 bases and J by 2 bases, and 13 bases separated the two germline ends. The CDR3 reads CSVEISGSPYEQYF. The CDR3 bases are TGCAGCGTTGAAATTTCGGGGAGCCCCTACGAGCAGTACTTC.

In this sample, this clonotype turned up many times. The chain combines TRBV6-1 with TRBJ1-1; tentative D call: TRBD1 (5 bases). Germline CDR1 is MNHNS and CDR2 is SASEGT. V was shortened by 8 bases and J by 6 bases, with 25 bases between the two germline ends. The CDR3 spans 16 residues. The CDR3 spells CASGGQGWGADAEAFF. For the CDR3, the DNA is TGTGCCAGCGGAGGCCAGGGCTGGGGCGCGGACGCTGAAGCTTTCTTT.

A remark on this clonotype: A read error may account for a junction end that differs from germline. The rearrangement joins TRBV28 to TRBJ2-5; 9 nucleotides line up with TRBD1. The CDR3 contains 14 residues. Germline lookup yields CDR1 MDHEN and CDR2 SYDVKM. CDR3 DNA sequence: TGTGCCGGCAGTGGGGACAGGGAAGGGGGGACACAGTACTTC. Amino acids: CAGSGDREGGTQYF.

The chain uses TRBV7-9 and TRBJ1-2; D gene ambiguous. The V end lost 5 bases, the J end lost 10 bases, and 26 bases lay between the germline ends. This CDR3 comprises 16 residues. Germline CDR1 SEHNR, CDR2 FQNEAQ (reference sequence). CDR3 sequence: CASSPAGLKVQEIYTF. The CDR3 DNA follows: TGTGCCAGCAGCCCCGCGGGTTTGAAGGTCCAGGAGATCTACACCTTC.

There are many counts of this clonotype. The rearrangement joins TRBV5-4 to TRBJ2-5, with TRBD2 matching over 7 bases. The CDR3 totals 14 residues. The trim removed 4 bases at V and 7 bases at J, leaving 10 bases unmatched. Germline values: CDR1 SGHNT, CDR2 YYREEE (reference sequence). The chain's CDR3 is CASSLTLAVGTQYF. The CDR3 DNA reads TGTGCCAGCAGCCTGACCCTAGCGGTCGGGACCCAGTACTTC.

The table lists this clonotype with many counts. The genes are TRBV19 and TRBJ1-5; D is unresolved. This CDR3 has 15 amino acids. V shed 5 bases and J shed 0 bases, with 11 bases lying between them. Germline V gene sequence: CDR1 LNHDA, CDR2 SQIVND (reference sequence). This CDR3 is CASSLWTDSNQPQHF. DNA for the CDR3: TGTGCCAGTAGTCTTTGGACGGATAGCAATCAGCCCCAGCATTTT.

This clonotype has a count of ten or more. The gene calls are TRBV2 and TRBJ1-6; D remains ambiguous. CDR1 SNHLY and CDR2 FYNNEI come from the germline V gene. V gave up 9 bases and J gave up 5 bases, with 11 bases separating them. The CDR3 runs 13 residues. The CDR3 DNA follows: TGTGCCAGGGGGATTACAGATAATTCACCCCTCCACTTT. It specifies CARGITDNSPLHF.

This clonotype was picked up many times. The chain links TRBV7-7 to TRBJ2-1, with TRBD2 matching over 8 bases. CDR1 SSHAT and CDR2 FNYEAQ come from the germline V gene (reference sequence). V lost 1 base, J lost 12 bases, and 11 bases stayed unmatched. This CDR3 region has 15 residues. The CDR3 loop is CASSLGAGGYGGQFF. DNA for the CDR3: TGTGCCAGCAGCTTAGGGGCGGGAGGATACGGAGGGCAGTTCTTC.

This clonotype has ten or more counts. The chain couples TRBV27 to TRBJ2-5, with TRBD1 as a possible D gene (6 bases). This CDR3 has 17 residues. Trimming shortened V by 3 bases and J by 5 bases, and 22 bases separated the two germline ends. Germline loops: CDR1 MNHEY, CDR2 SMNVEV (reference sequence). CDR3 in amino acids: CASSLPRTELKDETQYF. CDR3 in DNA: TGTGCCAGCAGTTTGCCCCGGACAGAGTTAAAAGATGAGACCCAGTACTTC.

This clonotype appeared many times. The chain joins TRBV10-3 to TRBJ2-7, with D perhaps TRBD2 (6 bases). Germline loops: CDR1 ENHRY, CDR2 SYGVKD. The CDR3 is made up of 16 amino acids. The V end was cut by 0 bases, the J end by 0 bases, with 12 bases between. The CDR3 spells CAISESTRGLSYEQYF. Here the CDR3 DNA reads TGTGCCATCAGTGAGTCGACGCGGGGACTCTCCTACGAGCAGTACTTC.

The genes are TRBV4-1 and TRBJ2-7, with 9 bases aligning to TRBD2. This CDR3 contains 13 residues. J gave up 3 bases and V 7 bases, and 4 bases lay outside the gene matches. Germline V lookup: CDR1 MGHRA, CDR2 YSYEKL. The CDR3 DNA is TGCGCCAGCACCCAGCGGGGGGACTACGAGCAGTACTTC. As protein: CASTQRGDYEQYF.

In regard to this clonotype: A junction end diverges from the germline sequence, so it may reflect a read error. This chain links TRBV20-1 with TRBJ1-1; 7 positions agree with TRBD1. CDR3 length: 13 amino acids. Germline V gene sequence: CDR1 DFQATT, CDR2 SNEGSKA (reference sequence). This CDR3 is CSAVTGLITEAFF. The CDR3 DNA follows: TGCAGTGCTGTGACAGGGTTAATCACTGAAGCTTTCTTC.

This clonotype was detected many times. The chain couples TRBV19 to TRBJ1-5; D ambiguous. Trimming removed 9 bases from V and 1 base from J, with 10 bases in between. CDR1 is LNHDA, CDR2 SQIVND, per germline (reference sequence). The CDR3 consists of 13 residues. CDR3 nucleotides: TGTGCCAGCAGTGTAGACAGCAATCAGCCCCAGCATTTT. This sequence encodes CASSVDSNQPQHF. Supplemented by reference TRBV19 and TRBJ1-5, the full variable domain reads DGGITQSPKYLFRKEGQNVTLSCEQNLNHDAMYWYRQDPGQGLRLIYYSQIVNDFQKGDIAEGYSVSREKKESFPLTVTSAQKNPTAFYLCASSVDSNQPQHFGDGTRLSIL.

This clonotype was recorded many times. This chain uses TRBV5-1 with TRBJ2-5, with 8 bases lining up with TRBD2. Germline trimming cut 1 base from V and 5 bases from J; bases unmatched to any gene: 4. The CDR3 totals 14 residues. Germline V gene sequence: CDR1 SGHRS, CDR2 YFSETQ. For the CDR3, the DNA is TGCGCCAGCAGCTTGTGGACTAGCAGCGAGACCCAGTACTTC. The encoded protein is CASSLWTSSETQYF.

A note on this clonotype: The junction departs from the called germline gene at one end, perhaps through a read error. The chain employs TRBV7-8 and TRBJ1-1; unclear D gene. There are 14 residues in the CDR3. Germline loops: CDR1 SGHVS, CDR2 FQNEAQ. CDR3 nucleotide sequence: TGTGCCAGCAGCCTATTAAGAGTGAAAACTGAAGCTTTCTTT. This codes for CASSLLRVKTEAFF. The full variable domain, its missing parts supplied by reference TRBV7-8 and TRBJ1-1, is GAGVSQSPRYKVAKRGQDVALRCDPISGHVSLFWYQQALGQGPEFLTYFQNEAQLDKSGLPSDRFFAERPEGSVSTLKIQRTQQEDSAVYLCASSLLRVKTEAFFGQGTRLTVV.

This clonotype was recorded many times. The J gene is TRBJ2-1, the V gene TRBV5-1; D gene ambiguous. Germline CDR1 and CDR2: SGHRS and YFSETQ. V lost 0 bases and J 8 bases, leaving 9 bases between the germline ends. The length of the CDR3 is 13 residues. Here the CDR3 reads CASSLADRDEQFF. The CDR3 coding sequence is TGCGCCAGCAGCTTGGCCGACCGGGATGAGCAGTTCTTC.

Many counts were recorded for this clonotype. The chain joins TRBV20-1 to TRBJ1-5; no definite D call. This CDR3 has 14 amino acids. The germline V and J ends were trimmed by 1 base and 6 bases, with 13 bases remaining between them. Germline loops: CDR1 DFQATT, CDR2 SNEGSKA (reference sequence). DNA of the CDR3: TGCAGTGCTAGAGTATTAATCGGCCGTCAGCCCCAGCATTTT. Residues: CSARVLIGRQPQHF.

This clonotype was seen more than once but under ten times. This may come from a read error, since a much larger clone is one base off. CDR3 coding DNA: TGTGCCACCAGTGATAGGGGCAGGGGGCTAGAGACCCAGTACTTC. The encoded protein is CATSDRGRGLETQYF. This chain joins TRBV24-1 and TRBJ2-5; 8 bases fit TRBD1. Trimming cost V 3 bases and J 4 bases; bases outside gene matches: 6. This CDR3 region has 15 residues. CDR1 and CDR2 (germline): KGHDR, SFDVKD.

This clonotype was counted ten times or more. The rearrangement joins TRBV6-1 to TRBJ2-7, with D uncertain. This CDR3 comprises 14 residues. Germline V lookup: CDR1 MNHNS, CDR2 SASEGT. Trimming removed 3 bases from V and 3 bases from J, with 12 bases in between. CDR3: CASSEFWQDYEQYF. The DNA of the CDR3 is TGTGCCAGCAGTGAGTTCTGGCAGGACTACGAGCAGTACTTC.

This clonotype was detected ten times or more. V is TRBV24-1 and J is TRBJ2-3; 10 nucleotides align to TRBD1. Germline loops: CDR1 KGHDR, CDR2 SFDVKD. V gave up 8 bases and J gave up 3 bases; unmatched junction bases: 4. This CDR3 contains 14 residues. CDR3 in DNA: TGTGCCACCACCTCGGGACAGGGGACAGATACGCAGTATTTT. It translates to CATTSGQGTDTQYF.

This clonotype appeared many times. V is TRBV6-6 and J is TRBJ1-6; TRBD1 is a possible D gene (5 bases). Germline V gene lookup returns CDR1 MNHNY and CDR2 SVGAGI (reference sequence). CDR3 length: 15 amino acids. Trimming removed 2 bases from V and 5 bases from J, with 10 bases in between. In nucleotides, the CDR3 is TGTGCCAGCAGTTACACGGCAGGGAATAATTCACCCCTCCACTTT. Protein product: CASSYTAGNNSPLHF.